The 28 T cell receptor beta chains below all came from one sample that was sequenced in a study of blood T cell repertoires in COVID-19. Assay used: immunoSEQ multiplex PCR; TCRdb lists only in-frame clones, some missing. The table shows about 260,000 clones, with around 80% occurring only once. The specimen was PBMCs or T cells enriched from blood (not recorded which). The receptors stem from a man younger than 45 with acute COVID-19.

The gene calls are TRBV19 and TRBJ2-1; D is ambiguous. The CDR3 consists of 15 residues. With 8 bases removed from V and 0 bases from J, the gap between germline ends came to 14 bases. From germline, CDR1 is LNHDA and CDR2 SQIVND (reference sequence). The CDR3 DNA follows: TGTGCCAGTTCTACGGCGGTGAGCTCCTACAATGAGCAGTTCTTC. Protein: CASSTAVSSYNEQFF.

The count of this clone is one. The V and J genes are TRBV5-6 and TRBJ2-1; possible D gene TRBD1, 5 bases. This CDR3 has 15 residues. The ends were cut back, 0 bases at V and 8 bases at J, with 15 bases in the middle. CDR1 is SGHDT and CDR2 is YYEEEE in the germline V gene. CDR3 in amino acids: CASSLGKSRRDEQFF. In DNA form, the CDR3 reads TGTGCCAGCAGCTTGGGTAAATCGCGCAGGGATGAGCAGTTCTTC.

The sample holds one count of this clone. V is TRBV19 and J is TRBJ2-3; 9 nucleotides agree with TRBD1. After removal of 6 bases from V and 5 bases from J, the junction contained 9 bases not matched to a gene. Germline-derived CDR1 and CDR2 are LNHDA and SQIVND (reference sequence). CDR3 length: 15 amino acids. DNA of the CDR3: TGTGCCAGTAGCCCCGGGACAGGGAATGGAGATACGCAGTATTTT. Residues: CASSPGTGNGDTQYF.

The chain has TRBV6-5 and TRBJ2-1; TRBD1 matches 9 bases. V lost 8 bases and J lost 0; bases outside the gene matches: 2. This CDR3 contains 14 residues. CDR1 is MNHEY, CDR2 SVGAGI, per germline. CDR3 sequence: CASGTGHSYNEQFF. The DNA for the CDR3 is TGTGCCAGCGGGACAGGGCACTCCTACAATGAGCAGTTCTTC.

The CDR3 is CATSAGTGNNYGYTF. The CDR3 region has the DNA TGTGCCACCAGTGCCGGGACAGGCAATAACTATGGCTACACCTTC. The chain links TRBV24-1 to TRBJ1-2; 8 nucleotides line up with TRBD1. The ends lost 5 bases at V and 1 base at J; junction bases unmatched: 5. The germline V gene encodes CDR1 KGHDR and CDR2 SFDVKD. The CDR3 loop spans 15 amino acids.

This chain connects TRBV18 to TRBJ1-4, with 11 bases matching TRBD1. The CDR3 length is 15 residues. After removal of 3 bases from V and 7 bases from J, the junction contained 4 bases not matched to a gene. The germline V gene has CDR1 KGHSH and CDR2 LQKENI. This chain's CDR3 is CASSPPGTGGEKLFF. CDR3 DNA: TGTGCCAGCTCACCCCCGGGGACAGGGGGTGAAAAACTGTTTTTT.

This clone occurred once. The chain joins TRBV29-1 to TRBJ1-1; D unresolved. V was trimmed by 5 bases and J by 0 bases, leaving 4 bases between them. The CDR3 sequence is 11 residues long. Germline CDR1 is SQVTM and CDR2 is ANQGSEA. CDR3 DNA: TGCAGCGTTCCTATGAACACTGAAGCTTTCTTT. It is translated as CSVPMNTEAFF.

CDR3 in DNA: TGTGCCAGCGACCGAGGACTCGGCAGCACCGGGGAGCTGTTTTTT. As protein: CASDRGLGSTGELFF. The rearrangement joins TRBV3-1 (or the pseudogene TRBV3-2) to TRBJ2-2, with a tentative D call TRBD2 (5 bases). Germline V CDR1 and CDR2: LGHDT, YNNKEL (reference sequence). CDR3 length equals 15 residues. V was cut by 8 bases and J by 4 bases, with 17 bases left in between.

The chain carries TRBV14 and TRBJ1-2; D is possibly TRBD1 (6 bases). This CDR3 region has 17 residues. CDR1 and CDR2 from the germline V gene are SGHDN and FVKESK. The V and J ends lost 4 bases and 4 bases respectively, with 22 bases between them. The CDR3 sequence is CASSRGGAEWKFYGYTF. The CDR3 DNA follows: TGTGCCAGCAGCCGCGGGGGCGCGGAATGGAAATTCTATGGCTACACCTTC.

A single count supports this clone. The chain uses TRBV6-1 and TRBJ1-6, with 8 positions matching TRBD1. V lost 1 base to trimming and J lost 4 bases; unmatched junction nucleotides: 9. This CDR3 comprises 18 residues. Germline V lookup: CDR1 MNHNS, CDR2 SASEGT. The CDR3 nucleotides are TGTGCCAGCAGTGAAGGGACAGGGAAACCCTCTTATAATTCACCCCTCCACTTT. It is translated as CASSEGTGKPSYNSPLHF.

The chain couples TRBV29-1 to TRBJ1-2, with TRBD1 identical over 8 bases. The CDR3 extends over 12 amino acids. V shed 2 bases, J shed 5 bases, and the junction held 1 base outside the gene matches. Germline loops: CDR1 SQVTM, CDR2 ANQGSEA. The CDR3 loop reads CSVEWTGYGYTF. CDR3 in DNA: TGCAGCGTTGAATGGACAGGGTATGGCTACACCTTC.

This chain connects TRBV11-2 to TRBJ2-2, with D possibly matching TRBD1 (5 bases). The length of the CDR3 is 14 residues. The V end was cut by 6 bases, the J end by 7 bases, with 15 bases between. Germline V lookup: CDR1 SGHAT, CDR2 FQNNGV. In DNA form, the CDR3 reads TGTGCCAGCAGATCAATGGGGCGGAGCGGGGAGCTGTTTTTT. Protein sequence: CASRSMGRSGELFF. Combining the CDR3 with reference TRBV11-2 and TRBJ2-2 gives the whole variable domain EAGVAQSPRYKIIEKRQSVAFWCNPISGHATLYWYQQILGQGPKLLIQFQNNGVVDDSQLPKDRFSAERLKGVDSTLKIQPAKLEDSAVYLCASRSMGRSGELFFGEGSRLTVL.

This clone has just one count. A read error may account for a junction end that differs from germline. The V gene is TRBV5-1, the J gene TRBJ1-1; D unresolved. Germline CDR1 is SGHRS and CDR2 is YFSETQ. The CDR3 has 14 amino acids. DNA of the CDR3: TGTGCCAGCAGCCCCGAGGGCAGGAACACTGAAGCTTTCTTT. Amino acids: CASSPEGRNTEAFF.

The chain joins TRBV6-1 to TRBJ1-2; D is perhaps TRBD1 (5 bases). The V end was cut by 0 bases, the J end by 4 bases, with 12 bases between. Germline assignment: CDR1 MNHNS and CDR2 SASEGT. This CDR3 region has 15 residues. The chain's CDR3 is CASSEAGGISYGYTF. The CDR3 DNA reads as TGTGCCAGCAGTGAAGCTGGGGGGATTTCCTATGGCTACACCTTC.

V usage is TRBV28 and J usage is TRBJ1-1; unclear D gene. Germline CDR1 is MDHEN and CDR2 is SYDVKM. The CDR3 runs to 14 residues. The V and J ends lost 8 bases and 1 base respectively, with 14 bases between them. In DNA, the CDR3 is TGTGCCAGCGCTCTCCCGGGTGAGAACACTGAAGCTTTCTTT. Encoded protein: CASALPGENTEAFF.

The V call is TRBV7-8, the J call TRBJ1-3, with D perhaps matching TRBD1 (6 bases). The germline V gene has CDR1 SGHVS and CDR2 FQNEAQ. Trimming removed 1 base at V and 4 bases at J, with 14 bases between. The CDR3 has 16 amino acids. CDR3 coding DNA: TGTGCCAGCAGCTTAGAAAGACAGGCGGTCGGAAACACCATATATTTT. It specifies CASSLERQAVGNTIYF.

The chain is built from TRBV19 and TRBJ2-1; 9 bases agree with TRBD2. This CDR3 is 14 amino acids long. Per the germline V gene, CDR1 is LNHDA and CDR2 is SQIVND (reference sequence). The V and J ends lost 7 bases and 4 bases, in that order; junction bases with no gene match: 5. CDR3: CASNLAGLYNEQFF. The CDR3 coding sequence is TGTGCCAGTAACCTAGCGGGGTTATACAATGAGCAGTTCTTC.

The J gene is TRBJ2-7, the V gene TRBV7-2; the D gene is possibly TRBD2 (5 bases). V lost 0 bases and J 1 base, leaving 10 bases between the germline ends. The CDR3 is 15 amino acids. Germline V gene sequence: CDR1 SGHTA, CDR2 FQGNSA. CDR3 bases: TGTGCCAGCAGCTTAGCGGCTAGCCGGTCCTACGAGCAGTACGTC. Translation gives CASSLAASRSYEQYV.

The chain uses TRBV30 and TRBJ2-1; the match to TRBD2 covers 13 bases. The CDR3 is 13 residues long. The V gene end was trimmed by 6 bases and the J gene end by 7 bases; junction bases not matched to a gene: 3. CDR1 is GTSNPN, CDR2 SVGIG, per germline (reference sequence). In DNA, the CDR3 is TGTGCCTGCCCGACTAGCGGGAGGAATGAGCAGTTCTTC. Translation gives CACPTSGRNEQFF.

The chain carries TRBV5-4 and TRBJ1-5; D might be TRBD1 (6 bases). Trimming removed 5 bases at V and 9 bases at J, with 18 bases between. The CDR3 has 14 residues. Germline V gene sequence: CDR1 SGHNT, CDR2 YYREEE (reference sequence). The CDR3: CASSLQGGNTPQHF. The CDR3 DNA reads as TGTGCCAGCAGTTTACAGGGAGGGAATACGCCCCAGCATTTT.

CDR3 region: CASSPIPRGDGELFF. Written as DNA, the CDR3 is TGTGCCAGCAGCCCGATCCCTAGGGGCGACGGGGAGCTGTTTTTT. The V and J genes are TRBV7-3 and TRBJ2-2; possibly TRBD1 for D (5 bases). The germline V gene has CDR1 SGHTA and CDR2 FQGTGA. The V end lost 5 bases, the J end lost 7 bases, and 17 bases lay between the germline ends. The CDR3 sequence is 15 residues long. The variable domain in full, with the rest retrieved from reference TRBV7-3 and TRBJ2-2, is GAGVSQTPSNKVTEKGKYVELRCDPISGHTALYWYRQSLGQGPEFLIYFQGTGAADDSGLPNDRFFAVRPEGSVSTLKIQRTERGDSAVYLCASSPIPRGDGELFFGEGSRLTVL.

This chain links TRBV19 with TRBJ2-1; 8 bases are shared with TRBD2. V shed 7 bases, J shed 4 bases, and the junction held 9 bases outside the gene matches. The CDR3 totals 15 residues. The V gene's germline CDR1 is LNHDA and CDR2 SQIVND (reference sequence). The CDR3 DNA reads as TGTGCCAGTAATTCGCGGGCGGGGGGATACAATGAGCAGTTCTTC. Translating it yields CASNSRAGGYNEQFF.

The genes are TRBV6-5 and TRBJ1-1, with 7 bases aligning to TRBD1. The CDR3 length is 13 residues. The V gene end was trimmed by 6 bases and the J gene end by 1 base; junction bases not matched to a gene: 2. The V gene's germline CDR1 is MNHEY and CDR2 SVGAGI. This CDR3 reads CASRYRGNTEAFF. Written as DNA, the CDR3 is TGTGCCAGCAGATACAGGGGGAACACTGAAGCTTTCTTT.

This sequence joins TRBV18 and TRBJ1-6; weak D call: TRBD1 (5 bases). The CDR3 consists of 22 residues. Germline assignment: CDR1 KGHSH and CDR2 LQKENI. The V end was cut by 2 bases, the J end by 7 bases, with 33 bases between. The DNA of the CDR3 is TGTGCCAGCTCACCAGGCATTGGGGGAGGTTCGGACACCGTAATAGGGAATTCACCCCTCCACTTT. It specifies CASSPGIGGGSDTVIGNSPLHF.

This clone occurred a few times. The chain joins TRBV18 to TRBJ1-1; D not certain. The CDR3 totals 14 residues. Germline V gene lookup returns CDR1 KGHSH and CDR2 LQKENI. Between the trimmed V and J ends, which lost 6 bases and 0 bases, there was a span of 11 bases. CDR3 sequence: CASSPGRLNTEAFF. In nucleotides, the CDR3 is TGTGCCAGCTCCCCGGGTCGTCTGAACACTGAAGCTTTCTTT.

The J gene is TRBJ2-2, the V gene TRBV27, with D possibly matching TRBD1 (5 bases). Germline CDR1 reads MNHEY; CDR2 reads SMNVEV (reference sequence). With 5 bases removed from V and 6 bases from J, the gap between germline ends came to 13 bases. The CDR3 loop spans 14 amino acids. CDR3 bases: TGTGCCAGCAGTCTCCCAGGGATCCCCGGGGAGCTGTTTTTT. Protein sequence: CASSLPGIPGELFF.

This chain uses TRBV19 with TRBJ1-1; the D gene is possibly TRBD1 (5 bases). The CDR3 has 16 residues. The germline gives CDR1 LNHDA, CDR2 SQIVND (reference sequence). Between the trimmed V and J ends, which lost 8 bases and 1 base, there was a span of 20 bases. CDR3 coding DNA: TGTGCCAGTGACCGTGGTTCTGGGGGGACGAACACTGAAGCTTTCTTT. It codes for CASDRGSGGTNTEAFF. Based on the CDR3 plus reference TRBV19 and TRBJ1-1, the full variable domain is DGGITQSPKYLFRKEGQNVTLSCEQNLNHDAMYWYRQDPGQGLRLIYYSQIVNDFQKGDIAEGYSVSREKKESFPLTVTSAQKNPTAFYLCASDRGSGGTNTEAFFGQGTRLTVV.

The chain is built from TRBV7-3 and TRBJ2-1; 8 bases match TRBD1. CDR3 length equals 15 residues. Trimming took 4 bases from V and 8 from J; bases not matched to a gene: 10. Germline V CDR1 and CDR2: SGHTA, FQGTGA. The CDR3 sequence: CASSWGAGGSDEQFF. For the CDR3, the DNA is TGTGCCAGCAGCTGGGGTGCAGGGGGCAGCGATGAGCAGTTCTTC.